This T cell receptor (beta chain) emerged from a study of T cells expressing NK-cell markers. CDR1 and CDR2 (germline): SEHNR, FQNEAQ (reference sequence). CDR3 length: 15 amino acids. cDNA encoding TCR beta was synthesized via 5'RACE template switching incorporating UMIs. TCRdb processed the 5' RACE reads again and assigns one entry to each CDR3 protein, with no DNA. Recorded for this sample: over 120,000 distinct CDR3 sequences. Findings and caveats of the study: The same clonotypes also predominated in the CD3+CD56-NKG2C+ fraction of a handful of donors.

Turning to this clonotype: No antigen is known for it.

The sample consisted of blood T cells: a sorted CD56 or NKG2C T cell subset, CD4+ or CD8+ T cells, or bulk PBMC T cells (not recorded which). The genes are TRBV7-9 and TRBJ2-2; TCRdb's D call of TRBD2 is untestable without DNA. The TCR originated in a man younger than 35 in good health. The CDR3 loop is CASSDTGTNTGELFF.